One sample yielded the 19 T cell receptor beta chains listed below, sequenced in a study of identical twins. TCRdb re-called the 5' RACE reads through MiXCR, storing one row per CDR3 protein. Of approximately 230,000 distinct CDR3 sequences listed, roughly 13% were seen once; the top ten hold 8.8%. Sequenced: memory (CD45RO+) T cells sorted from blood. Source of these receptors: a woman under 30 in good health.

This clonotype was seen a handful of times. This sequence joins TRBV12-5 and TRBJ2-5, with D uncertain. The germline V and J ends were trimmed by 1 base and 5 bases, with 14 bases remaining between them. This CDR3 region has 15 residues. Looked up from germline, CDR1 is LGHNT and CDR2 is FRNRAP. CDR3 in amino acids: CASGLGTSRVETQYF. CDR3 nucleotide sequence: TGTGCTAGTGGTTTGGGGACGTCCCGGGTGGAGACCCAGTACTTC. Complete variable domain (other parts from reference TRBV12-5 and TRBJ2-5): DARVTQTPRHKVTEMGQEVTMRCQPILGHNTVFWYRQTMMQGLELLAYFRNRAPLDDSGMPKDRFSAEMPDATLATLKIQPSEPRDSAVYFCASGLGTSRVETQYFGPGTRLLVL.

The gene calls are TRBV5-1 and TRBJ2-3, with 7 bases fitting TRBD1. V trimming: 0 bases; J trimming: 5 bases; junction bases outside the gene matches: 9. The CDR3 has 16 amino acids. The V gene's germline CDR1 is SGHRS and CDR2 YFSETQ. The CDR3 protein is CASSLGDRDPGDTQYF. The CDR3 DNA is TGCGCCAGCAGCTTGGGTGACAGGGATCCCGGAGATACGCAGTATTTT.

This clonotype was counted only a few times. The chain links TRBV11-2 to TRBJ2-1; 14 positions match TRBD2. Germline assignment: CDR1 SGHAT and CDR2 FQNNGV. V shed 3 bases, J shed 7 bases, and the junction held 8 bases outside the gene matches. The CDR3 totals 17 residues. CDR3 DNA sequence: TGTGCCAGCAGCTTCAGACTAGCGGGAGGGAAGGCGAATGAGCAGTTCTTC. It yields the protein CASSFRLAGGKANEQFF. Combining the CDR3 with reference TRBV11-2 and TRBJ2-1 gives the whole variable domain EAGVAQSPRYKIIEKRQSVAFWCNPISGHATLYWYQQILGQGPKLLIQFQNNGVVDDSQLPKDRFSAERLKGVDSTLKIQPAKLEDSAVYLCASSFRLAGGKANEQFFGPGTRLTVL.

This chain joins TRBV20-1 and TRBJ2-1, with D maybe TRBD2 (6 bases). The CDR3 contains 14 residues. Trimming pared 3 bases from V and 2 bases from J, leaving 11 bases between. Germline V CDR1 and CDR2: DFQATT, SNEGSKA (reference sequence). The CDR3 reads CSASPGGPYNEQFF. In nucleotides, the CDR3 is TGCAGTGCTAGCCCTGGAGGGCCCTACAATGAGCAGTTCTTC.

J is TRBJ2-1 and V is TRBV6-2 or TRBV6-3; 9 bases are shared with TRBD1. J was trimmed by 6 bases and V by 4 bases; bases with no gene match: 7. The CDR3 runs to 15 residues. CDR1 is MNHEY, CDR2 SVGEGT, per germline. This CDR3 reads CASSLAGTGINEQFF. In DNA, the CDR3 is TGTGCCAGCAGTTTAGCCGGGACAGGGATCAATGAGCAGTTCTTC.

This rearrangement joins TRBV7-2 to TRBJ2-1, with 7 bases that match TRBD2. CDR1 is SGHTA, CDR2 FQGNSA, per germline. V lost 4 bases, J lost 8 bases, and 11 bases stayed unmatched. This CDR3 has 15 residues. CDR3 region: CASSYPSGGSDEQFF. CDR3 in DNA: TGTGCCAGCAGCTACCCCTCGGGAGGTTCGGATGAGCAGTTCTTC.

The V gene is TRBV3-1, the J gene TRBJ1-1, with 9 bases lining up with TRBD1. The V and J ends lost 3 bases and 5 bases, in that order; junction bases with no gene match: 10. Germline CDR1 is LGHDT and CDR2 is YNNKEL (reference sequence). The CDR3 length is 16 residues. The CDR3 region is CASSHSGQGGRTEAFF. DNA for the CDR3: TGTGCCAGCAGCCACTCGGGACAGGGAGGACGGACTGAAGCTTTCTTT.

This clonotype was seen at least ten times. The CDR3 nucleotides read TGTGCCAGCAGTTACTCTAGTAACATGAACACTGAAGCTTTCTTT. Residues: CASSYSSNMNTEAFF. The rearrangement uses TRBV6-5 and TRBJ1-1; D not certain. The length of the CDR3 is 15 residues. Trimming took 0 bases from V and 0 from J, leaving 8 bases between them. From germline, CDR1 is MNHEY and CDR2 SVGAGI.

This clonotype appeared many times. V is TRBV9 and J is TRBJ2-1, with 10 bases identical to TRBD2. CDR1 is SGDLS and CDR2 is YYNGEE in the germline V gene. This CDR3 spans 15 amino acids. Trimming removed 2 bases from V and 5 bases from J; junction bases left unmatched: 4. CDR3 in amino acids: CASSVSGGPDNEQFF. The DNA of the CDR3 is TGTGCCAGCAGCGTTAGCGGGGGGCCTGACAATGAGCAGTTCTTC.

This clonotype was observed a handful of times. V and J are TRBV20-1 and TRBJ2-7; D uncertain. In germline, CDR1 is DFQATT, CDR2 SNEGSKA (reference sequence). CDR3 size: 12 residues. V gave up 6 bases and J gave up 6 bases, with 15 bases separating them. The CDR3 nucleotides read TGCAGTGCCCCGACTGGCTTTGGCGAGCAGTACTTC. This sequence encodes CSAPTGFGEQYF.

The chain has TRBV6-5 and TRBJ2-5, with no clear D. CDR1 MNHEY and CDR2 SVGAGI come from the germline V gene. The CDR3 extends over 15 amino acids. Deletions cut 4 bases from V and 2 bases from J, with 14 bases between. CDR3 protein: CASSSHPARQETQYF. The CDR3 coding sequence is TGTGCCAGCAGTTCCCACCCGGCGCGGCAAGAGACCCAGTACTTC.

Of note for this clonotype: The conserved final phenylalanine or tryptophan is absent from the CDR3, which likely points to a read error. J is TRBJ2-2 and V is TRBV5-6; D assignment may be TRBD1 or TRBD2 (5 bases each). The CDR3 has 14 amino acids. The V end was cut by 4 bases, the J end by 14 bases, with 21 bases between. Germline-derived CDR1 and CDR2 are SGHDT and YYEEEE. In DNA form, the CDR3 reads TGTGCCAGCAGCCTCGGCAGCCTCACCGGGGCACTGTTTTGT. This sequence encodes CASSLGSLTGALFC.

The rearrangement links TRBV6-5 to TRBJ2-5, with D possibly being TRBD1 (5 bases). Trimming pared 2 bases from V and 5 bases from J, leaving 9 bases between. The germline V gene has CDR1 MNHEY and CDR2 SVGAGI. This CDR3 has 13 amino acids. CDR3 nucleotides: TGTGCCAGCAGTTACGACAGTGGGGAGACCCAGTACTTC. As protein: CASSYDSGETQYF.

The chain links TRBV4-3 to TRBJ2-1, with TRBD2 matching 14 bases. The CDR3 is 15 residues long. J lost 9 bases, V lost 3 bases, and 4 bases had no gene match. The germline CDR1 and CDR2 sequences are LGHNA and YSLEER. The CDR3: CASSHGLAGGFEQFF. The CDR3 DNA is TGCGCCAGCAGCCATGGACTAGCGGGAGGATTTGAGCAGTTCTTC.

This chain joins TRBV29-1 and TRBJ1-2, with D tentatively TRBD1 (5 bases). The germline gives CDR1 SQVTM, CDR2 ANQGSEA. The CDR3 sequence is 13 residues long. Between the trimmed V and J ends, which lost 6 bases and 3 bases, there was a span of 14 bases. CDR3 in DNA: TGCAGCGTGGGAGACAGATTCGACTATGGCTACACCTTC. Amino acids: CSVGDRFDYGYTF.

The V gene is TRBV10-3, the J gene TRBJ2-1; D perhaps matches TRBD2 (7 bases). The V gene's germline CDR1 is ENHRY and CDR2 SYGVKD. This CDR3 contains 14 residues. Trimming cost V 2 bases and J 5 bases, with 10 bases left between them. The CDR3 region has the DNA TGTGCCATCAGTGAGGCGGGGGCCAACAATGAGCAGTTCTTC. Translating it yields CAISEAGANNEQFF.

This chain connects TRBV6-1 to TRBJ2-5, with 7 bases aligning to TRBD2. J was trimmed by 7 bases and V by 1 base; bases with no gene match: 6. There are 14 residues in the CDR3. Germline V gene lookup returns CDR1 MNHNS and CDR2 SASEGT. The CDR3 here is CASSEGRGKGTQYF. CDR3 in DNA: TGTGCCAGCAGTGAAGGGCGGGGGAAGGGGACCCAGTACTTC.

The chain links TRBV7-6 to TRBJ2-7, with D unclear. Per the germline V gene, CDR1 is SGHVS and CDR2 is FNYEAQ. CDR3 length: 15 amino acids. The V and J ends lost 1 base and 4 bases respectively, with 14 bases between them. The CDR3 loop is CASSLDPTSRYEQYF. CDR3 sequence (DNA): TGTGCCAGCAGCTTAGATCCGACCAGCAGATACGAGCAGTACTTC.

The chain recombines TRBV5-1 with TRBJ2-5; D is unresolved. Germline CDR1 SGHRS, CDR2 YFSETQ. The CDR3 contains 15 residues. V shed 0 bases and J shed 5 bases, with 14 bases lying between them. CDR3 in DNA: TGCGCCAGCAGCTTGGCCGGAATGATGAGGGAGACCCAGTACTTC. This codes for CASSLAGMMRETQYF.